Shown below are 17 T cell receptor beta chains from a single sample sequenced in a study of post-analysis software for immune sequencing data. Study conclusions and caveats: Controls had lower frequencies than patients of about 5 TRBV segments, which included TRBV5-6, TRBV5-1 and TRBV20-1.

Incorporated into the TCR beta cDNA libraries were unique molecular identifiers, which served to reduce PCR and sequencing biases. TCRdb processed the PCR reads anew with MiXCR; each CDR3 protein has one entry. The sample has about 810,000 distinct CDR3 sequences; about 50% are singletons. These receptors' antigens are unknown. The sequenced sample consisted of blood. These TCRs come from a girl aged 5-17 years with multiple sclerosis.

This chain uses TRBV20-1 with TRBJ2-7; 8 nucleotides line up with TRBD2. Germline-derived CDR1 and CDR2 are DFQATT and SNEGSKA (reference sequence). This CDR3 is built from 12 residues. With 5 bases clipped from V and 2 bases from J, the junction kept 2 bases outside the gene matches. The CDR3 protein is CSAGTSTYEQYF. CDR3 in DNA: TGCAGTGCTGGGACTAGTACCTACGAGCAGTACTTC.

This chain links TRBV7-2 with TRBJ1-3; D remains ambiguous. This CDR3 spans 17 amino acids. Between the trimmed V and J ends, which lost 5 bases and 0 bases, there was a span of 17 bases. CDR1 and CDR2 from the germline V gene are SGHTA and FQGNSA. CDR3 sequence reads: CASSNRRWAGSGNTIYF. Here the CDR3 DNA reads TGTGCCAGCAGCAACCGGCGATGGGCAGGCTCTGGAAACACCATATATTTT.

A few counts support this clonotype. The chain uses TRBV29-1 and TRBJ2-2; D is undetermined. With 4 bases removed from V and 1 base from J, the gap between germline ends came to 4 bases. CDR1 is SQVTM and CDR2 is ANQGSEA in the germline V gene. This CDR3 region has 12 residues. In DNA, the CDR3 is TGCAGCGTTGGTGGGAACACCGGGGAGCTGTTTTTT. Protein: CSVGGNTGELFF.

The chain carries TRBV6-1 and TRBJ1-6, with D perhaps matching TRBD1 (5 bases). This CDR3 has 14 residues. Germline CDR1 reads MNHNS; CDR2 reads SASEGT. The V gene lost 4 bases and the J gene lost 6 bases, with 10 bases spanning the gap. The CDR3 sequence is CASSAGPTNSPLHF. CDR3 in DNA: TGTGCCAGCAGTGCGGGACCGACTAATTCACCCCTCCACTTT.

The gene calls are TRBV7-9 and TRBJ2-5; 8 bases map to TRBD1. After removal of 5 bases from V and 5 bases from J, the junction contained 10 bases not matched to a gene. The CDR3 totals 15 residues. CDR1 is SEHNR and CDR2 is FQNEAQ in the germline V gene (reference sequence). For the CDR3, the DNA is TGTGCCAGCAGCCGACAGGGGTTCTCCGAGGAGACCCAGTACTTC. It yields the protein CASSRQGFSEETQYF.

The J gene is TRBJ2-5, the V gene TRBV6-6; D is ambiguous. Gene TRBJ2-7 matches the end of the DNA better, so the J call may be wrong. The V gene's germline CDR1 is MNHNY and CDR2 SVGAGI (reference sequence). This CDR3 has 12 residues. CDR3 protein: CASSTASYEQYF. Written as DNA, the CDR3 is TGTGCCAGCAGTACGGCTTCCTACGAGCAGTACTTC.

J is TRBJ1-5 and V is TRBV5-4, with D unresolved. Trimming stripped 4 bases from V and 3 bases from J, with 20 bases between. The CDR3 sequence is 17 residues long. Germline V lookup: CDR1 SGHNT, CDR2 YYREEE (reference sequence). CDR3 nucleotide sequence: TGTGCCAGCAGCATGGGCCCCGGGGATCGCGTCAATCAGCCCCAGCATTTT. It yields the protein CASSMGPGDRVNQPQHF.

The chain couples TRBV20-1 to TRBJ2-5; 11 nucleotides agree with TRBD1. The DNA end favors TRBJ2-7, so the J call may be wrong. Germline V gene lookup returns CDR1 DFQATT and CDR2 SNEGSKA (reference sequence). This CDR3 contains 17 residues. The CDR3 region has the DNA TGCAGTGCTAGAACAAGCACATCCGGGACAGGGGGTTACGAGCAGTACTTC. Residues: CSARTSTSGTGGYEQYF.

The rearrangement uses TRBV4-1 and TRBJ1-2; TRBD1 is a possible D gene (5 bases). Germline-derived CDR1 and CDR2 are MGHRA and YSYEKL. V was trimmed by 3 bases and J by 4 bases, leaving 24 bases between them. The length of the CDR3 is 18 residues. The CDR3 DNA is TGCGCCAGCAGCCACTCAGTCCGGGCCACTAAAGGGGTCTATGGCTACACCTTC. It translates to CASSHSVRATKGVYGYTF.

The rearrangement uses TRBV20-1 and TRBJ2-3; 8 positions match TRBD1. The CDR3 covers 13 residues. The germline gives CDR1 DFQATT, CDR2 SNEGSKA (reference sequence). V lost 7 bases and J lost 8; bases outside the gene matches: 11. The CDR3 reads CSGARGLEGTQYF. The CDR3 nucleotides read TGCAGTGGGGCCAGGGGGCTGGAGGGTACGCAGTATTTT.

This clonotype was counted between two and nine times. V usage is TRBV7-6 and J usage is TRBJ2-7; D is perhaps TRBD1 (5 bases). Trimming removed 5 bases at V and 3 bases at J, with 17 bases between. The CDR3 extends over 15 amino acids. Germline V gene lookup returns CDR1 SGHVS and CDR2 FNYEAQ. This CDR3 reads CASSQKVPGLYEQYF. CDR3 sequence (DNA): TGTGCCAGCAGCCAAAAGGTCCCAGGGCTCTACGAGCAGTACTTC.

This rearrangement joins TRBV15 to TRBJ1-1; a possible D gene is TRBD1 (5 bases). The CDR3 totals 14 residues. Per the germline V gene, CDR1 is LNHNV and CDR2 is YYDKDF (reference sequence). V lost 5 bases and J 1 base, leaving 11 bases between the germline ends. The CDR3, as DNA: TGTGCCACCAGCGGATCCACAGGGAACACTGAAGCTTTCTTT. Translation gives CATSGSTGNTEAFF.

This clonotype has just a few counts. This rearrangement joins TRBV20-1 to TRBJ1-2; D perhaps matches TRBD1 (5 bases). V dropped 0 bases and J dropped 12 bases, with 14 bases sitting between them. This CDR3 is 12 amino acids long. Germline CDR1 reads DFQATT; CDR2 reads SNEGSKA (reference sequence). For the CDR3, the DNA is TGCAGTGCTAGAGATGCCAGCGGGACGGACACCTTC. Translating gives CSARDASGTDTF.

CDR3 bases: TGCAGCGTTGAACCCAGGGGACCCTACAATGAGCAGTTCTTC. This sequence encodes CSVEPRGPYNEQFF. The V gene is TRBV29-1, the J gene TRBJ2-1, with D tentatively TRBD1 (6 bases). This CDR3 is built from 14 residues. CDR1 and CDR2 (germline): SQVTM, ANQGSEA. V lost 2 bases to trimming and J lost 2 bases, with 10 bases between them.

The V call is TRBV20-1, the J call TRBJ2-7; TRBD2 agrees at 13 bases. V shed 6 bases, J shed 5 bases, and the junction held 16 bases outside the gene matches. The CDR3 consists of 17 residues. Germline loops: CDR1 DFQATT, CDR2 SNEGSKA (reference sequence). The CDR3, as DNA: TGCAGTGCGGGAGGACTAGCGGGAGCTCTCGTGGCCAACGAGCAGTACTTC. It specifies CSAGGLAGALVANEQYF.

The chain carries TRBV3-1 and TRBJ1-1; weak D call: TRBD1 (5 bases). CDR1 and CDR2 from the germline V gene are LGHDT and YNNKEL (reference sequence). The length of the CDR3 is 15 residues. The V end was cut by 0 bases, the J end by 0 bases, with 8 bases between. This CDR3 is CASSQEPGVNTEAFF. CDR3 sequence (DNA): TGTGCCAGCAGCCAAGAGCCGGGGGTGAACACTGAAGCTTTCTTT.

V usage is TRBV10-1 and J usage is TRBJ2-7; the D call may be TRBD1 or TRBD2 (7 bases each). Germline loops: CDR1 WNHNN, CDR2 SYGVQD (reference sequence). Trimming stripped 3 bases from V and 6 bases from J, with 18 bases between. This CDR3 region has 15 residues. The chain's CDR3 is CASSEGAGGVFEQYF. The CDR3 DNA sequence: TGCGCCAGCAGTGAAGGAGCAGGGGGGGTTTTCGAGCAGTACTTC.